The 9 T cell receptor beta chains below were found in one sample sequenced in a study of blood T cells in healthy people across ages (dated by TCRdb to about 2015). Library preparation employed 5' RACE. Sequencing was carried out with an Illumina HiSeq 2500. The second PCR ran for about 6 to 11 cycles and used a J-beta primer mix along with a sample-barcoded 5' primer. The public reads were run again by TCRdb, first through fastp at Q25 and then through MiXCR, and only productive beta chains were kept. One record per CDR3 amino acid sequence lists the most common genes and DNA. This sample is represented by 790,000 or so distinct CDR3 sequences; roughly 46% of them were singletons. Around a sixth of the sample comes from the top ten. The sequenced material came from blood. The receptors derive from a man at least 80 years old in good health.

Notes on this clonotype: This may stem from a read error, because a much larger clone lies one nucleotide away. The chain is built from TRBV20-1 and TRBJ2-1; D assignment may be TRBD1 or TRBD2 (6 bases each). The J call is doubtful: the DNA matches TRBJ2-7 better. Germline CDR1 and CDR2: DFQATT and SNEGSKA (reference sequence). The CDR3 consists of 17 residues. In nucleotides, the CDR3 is TGCAGTGCTGGCGGGGACGCAGGGGCTAGTGCCTACAATGAGCAGTACTTC. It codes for CSAGGDAGASAYNEQYF.

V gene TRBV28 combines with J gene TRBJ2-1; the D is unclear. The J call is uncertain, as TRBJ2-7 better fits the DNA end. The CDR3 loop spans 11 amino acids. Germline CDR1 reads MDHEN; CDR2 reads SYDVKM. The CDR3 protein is CASQAGYEQYF. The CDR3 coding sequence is TGTGCCAGCCAAGCCGGTTACGAGCAGTACTTC.

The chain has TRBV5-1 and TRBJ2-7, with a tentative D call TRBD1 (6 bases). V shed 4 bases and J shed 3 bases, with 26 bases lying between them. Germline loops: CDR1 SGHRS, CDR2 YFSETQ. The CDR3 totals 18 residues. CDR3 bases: TGCGCCAGCAGCCCCAGGCGTCGCTCCCGTACAGGGTTCTACGAGCAGTACTTC. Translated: CASSPRRRSRTGFYEQYF.

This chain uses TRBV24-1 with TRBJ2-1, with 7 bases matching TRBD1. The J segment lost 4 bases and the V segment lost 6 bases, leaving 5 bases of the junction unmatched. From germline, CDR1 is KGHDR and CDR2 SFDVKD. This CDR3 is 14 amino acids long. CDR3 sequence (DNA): TGTGCCACCAGTAATCCAGGGGGATACAATGAGCAGTTCTTC. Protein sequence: CATSNPGGYNEQFF.

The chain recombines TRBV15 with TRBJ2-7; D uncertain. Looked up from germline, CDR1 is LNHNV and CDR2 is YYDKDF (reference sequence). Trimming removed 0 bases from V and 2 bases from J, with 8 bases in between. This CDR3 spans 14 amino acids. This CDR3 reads CATSRELEPYEQYF. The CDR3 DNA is TGTGCCACCAGCAGAGAGCTAGAGCCCTACGAGCAGTACTTC.

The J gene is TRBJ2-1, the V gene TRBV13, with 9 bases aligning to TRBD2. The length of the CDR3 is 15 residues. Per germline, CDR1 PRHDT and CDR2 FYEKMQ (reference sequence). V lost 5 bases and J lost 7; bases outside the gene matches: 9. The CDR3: CASSTAGGLNNEQFF. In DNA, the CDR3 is TGTGCCAGCAGCACAGCGGGGGGACTTAATAATGAGCAGTTCTTC. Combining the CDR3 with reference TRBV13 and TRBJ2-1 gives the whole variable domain AAGVIQSPRHLIKEKRETATLKCYPIPRHDTVYWYQQGPGQDPQFLISFYEKMQSDKGSIPDRFSAQQFSDYHSELNMSSLELGDSALYFCASSTAGGLNNEQFFGPGTRLTVL.

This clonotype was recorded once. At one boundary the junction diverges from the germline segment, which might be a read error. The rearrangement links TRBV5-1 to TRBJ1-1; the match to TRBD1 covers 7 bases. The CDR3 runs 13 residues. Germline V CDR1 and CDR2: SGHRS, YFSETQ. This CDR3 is CVSSLEQGREAFF. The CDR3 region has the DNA TGCGTCAGCAGCCTCGAACAGGGGCGTGAGGCTTTCTTT.

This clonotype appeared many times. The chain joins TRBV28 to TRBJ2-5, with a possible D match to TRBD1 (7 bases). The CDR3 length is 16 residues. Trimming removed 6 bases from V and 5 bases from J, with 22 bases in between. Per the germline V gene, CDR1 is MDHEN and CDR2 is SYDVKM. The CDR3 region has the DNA TGTGCCAGCAGCACCGCCCGGAGGGGGCGGCTTGAGACCCAGTACTTC. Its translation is CASSTARRGRLETQYF.

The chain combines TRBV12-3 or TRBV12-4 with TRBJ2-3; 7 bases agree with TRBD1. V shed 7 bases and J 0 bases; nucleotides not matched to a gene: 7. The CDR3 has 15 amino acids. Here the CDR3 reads CASTRDRLSTDTQYF. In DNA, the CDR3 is TGTGCCAGCACTCGGGACAGACTTAGCACAGATACGCAGTATTTT.